This record covers a single TCR beta chain. Its antigen is not identified. Repertoires were sampled repeatedly during chemoradiotherapy. The data belong to a study of chemoradiotherapy in HPV16-positive cancers. For the study at large: Functional T-cell assays on a couple of HPV16-positive patients' cells defined candidate HPV-specific clones and common TCR motifs. Findings of the study overall: The functional HPV-specific definition rests on just a couple of HPV16-positive patients.

The germline V gene encodes CDR1 SGHNT and CDR2 YYREEE (reference sequence). The V and J ends lost 0 bases and 1 base respectively, with 7 bases between them. This CDR3 contains 14 residues. The method was immunoSEQ multiplex PCR; TCRdb's version includes in-frame clones alone and lacks a portion of them. The table shows 17,000 or so clones, with 55% to 75% occurring only once. This clonotype was obtained from a human donor with HPV-associated anogenital cancer. The V and J genes are TRBV5-4 and TRBJ1-1; no definite D call. Specimen: tumor tissue, collected from a patient who underwent chemoradiotherapy. The CDR3 here is CASSLAVGNTEAFF. The CDR3 nucleotides read TGTGCCAGCAGCTTGGCGGTAGGGAACACTGAAGCTTTCTTT.